This T cell receptor beta chain was found in a study of vaccination effects on CD4 cells after COVID-19 (dated by TCRdb to between 2021 and 2024). The study in broad terms: Two doses of either the BNT162b2 or the mRNA-1273 mRNA SARS-CoV-2 vaccine were administered to participants. The study compared SARS-CoV-2 spike-specific CD4+ TCR repertoires before and after mRNA vaccination in COVID-19 convalescent patients and infection-naive vaccine recipients. Altogether, around 9 COVID-19 convalescent patients and 4 SARS-CoV-2-naive healthy vaccine recipients made up the full study. Cultures from other donors in the study were sequenced using the Oncomine TCR Beta short-read assay on an Illumina iSeq 100.

In regard to this clone: The antigen it recognizes is unknown. No much larger clone is present one base from it, and per-base qualities are unavailable.

Broad study findings and their caveats: Among healthy vaccine recipients, nearly all vaccine-induced clones were SARS-CoV-2 mono-reactive, and just 1 of 255 was cross-reactive with common cold coronaviruses. Marked clonal contraction was observed in both infection-induced and vaccine-induced clones at late post-vaccination timepoints, consistent with waning T cell responses. Limitations of the study were the small number of convalescent patients and the absence of early post-infection timepoints.

Trimmed from V: 11 bases; trimmed from J: 1 base; junction bases lacking a gene match: 7. Reading from cysteine to phenylalanine, the CDR3 counts 14 amino acids. CDR3 DNA is the only sequence kept; it has 42 bases, read in frame from the first base. From a lookup of the germline V gene, CDR1 and CDR2 are MNHEY and SVGAGI. In the ViraFEST assay, PBMC were stimulated with viral peptide pools, and antigen-specific CD4+ T cell clonotypes were then identified by expansion using TCR sequencing. After 10 to 11 days of culture, CD4+ T cells were isolated with the EasySep CD4+ T cell isolation kit. None of the healthy vaccine recipients had a prior SARS-CoV-2 infection, which was confirmed by nucleocapsid antibody tests that came back negative both before and after vaccination. Approximately 2 million PBMC per well were cultured in IMDM with about 5.4% human AB serum, around 9.1 IU/ml IL-2 and gentamicin, plus 10 ug/ml peptides. Half of the culture medium was replaced with fresh IL-2-containing medium on days 3 and 7. Unless noted otherwise, every peptide stimulation condition was cultured in triplicate wells. Using Ficoll-Paque Plus gradient centrifugation, PBMC were separated from whole blood and then either used fresh or cryopreserved at -140C. The spike proteins of SARS-CoV-2 and of the common cold coronaviruses HCoV-NL63, HCoV-OC43 and HCoV-229E were spanned by overlapping peptide pools. Genomic DNA was extracted from cultured CD4+ T cells with the QIAamp micro DNA kit.

Libraries were built with the immunoSEQ multiplex PCR assay. DNA from the CD4+ T cells that had been cultured and isolated underwent TCR beta CDR3 sequencing. From the authors' description of their analysis: The analysis removed non-productive TCR sequences, trimmed reads to the CDR3 region, and retained only CDR3s that were 7 or more amino acids long. The MANAFEST web app was used to pick out antigen-specific clonotypes by comparing their expansion in peptide wells with that in reference cultures. To count as positive, a clone had to show expansion at FDR<0.05 compared with the reference and with all other wells, an odds ratio above 5, and a frequency above 0.1% in two replicate wells. Cross-reactive clonotypes were defined as significantly expanded in SARS-CoV-2 spike wells and in at least one common cold coronavirus spike condition. Levenshtein distance calculated with the stringdist R package was used to assess CDR3 similarity, and unrooted trees were constructed with ape in R 3.6.1. In TCRdb, the immuneACCESS table is reduced to in-frame sequences with V and J assigned. These tables do not hold every clone; where another copy was compared, an unresolved V gene accounts for under half, and the others remain unexplained. The D gene and trimming were derived from the DNA, and the V and J assignments and clone size from that table. The sample table contains 71,000 or so clones; only one count was recorded for around 76% of them. Under 4.5% of the sample is held by the ten biggest clonotypes.

Sequenced here: CD4+ T cells from PBMCs cultured with HCoV-OC43 spike peptides, sampled before COVID-19 vaccination. What this sample's cell subset or site label stands for: HCoV-OC43 spike overlapping peptide pool stimulation. This chain is built from TRBV6-5 and TRBJ1-1; 10 nucleotides in the junction match TRBD1. This sequence originates from a human donor who received a COVID-19 vaccine. The DNA sequence follows: TGTGCCGGGGCTGGGACAGGGGCGAACACTGAAGCTTTCTTT. Translation gives CAGAGTGANTEAFF.